This T cell receptor beta chain was observed in a study of T cells of healthy individuals. This clonotype has a handful of counts. TCRdb passed the 5' RACE reads through MiXCR, listing each CDR3 protein once. The sample holds about 60,000 distinct CDR3 sequences, under 20% seen once. The sequence came from a human donor in good health.

CDR3 DNA: TGCAGCGTTGAGATACCGATCACCGGGGAGCTGTTTTTT. Its translation is CSVEIPITGELFF. This chain links TRBV29-1 with TRBJ2-2; D is undetermined. Germline V gene lookup returns CDR1 SQVTM and CDR2 ANQGSEA. The CDR3 length is 13 residues. V lost 3 bases and J lost 4, with 9 bases in between.